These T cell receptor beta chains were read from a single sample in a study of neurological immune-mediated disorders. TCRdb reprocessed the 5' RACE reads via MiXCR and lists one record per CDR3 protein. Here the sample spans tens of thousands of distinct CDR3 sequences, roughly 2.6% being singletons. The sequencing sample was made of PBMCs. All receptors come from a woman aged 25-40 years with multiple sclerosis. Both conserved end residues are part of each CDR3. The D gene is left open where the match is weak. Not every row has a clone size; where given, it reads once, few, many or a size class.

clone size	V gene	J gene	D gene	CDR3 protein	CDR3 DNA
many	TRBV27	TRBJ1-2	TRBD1	CASKPGQGARGYTF	TGTGCCAGCAAACCGGGACAGGGGGCGCGCGGCTACACCTTC
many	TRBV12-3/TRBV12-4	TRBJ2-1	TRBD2	CASSPDSGRAYNEQFF	TGTGCCAGCAGTCCCGATTCCGGGAGGGCTTACAATGAGCAGTTCTTC
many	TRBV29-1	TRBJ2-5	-	CSGGSSGETQYF	TGCAGCGGAGGGTCATCCGGGGAGACCCAGTACTTC
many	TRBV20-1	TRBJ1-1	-	CSARRAGRVGEAFF	TGCAGTGCTAGAAGGGCAGGGCGGGTAGGTGAAGCTTTCTTT
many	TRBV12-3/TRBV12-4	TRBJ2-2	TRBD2	CASRLILAGETGELFF	TGTGCCAGCAGACTCATACTAGCGGGAGAAACCGGGGAGCTGTTTTTT
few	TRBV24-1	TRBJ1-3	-	CATSQGGGNTIYF	TGTGCCACCAGCCAGGGTGGCGGAAACACCATATATTTT
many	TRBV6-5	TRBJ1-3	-	CASSYSGVAVGNTIYF	TGTGCCAGCAGTTACTCCGGGGTAGCGGTGGGAAACACCATATATTTT
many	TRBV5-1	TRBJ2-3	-	CASSLTGTEGDTQYF	TGCGCCAGCAGCTTGACCGGGACGGAGGGAGATACGCAGTATTTT
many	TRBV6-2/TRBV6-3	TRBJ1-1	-	CASRDRENTEAFF	TGTGCCAGCAGAGACAGAGAGAACACTGAAGCTTTCTTT
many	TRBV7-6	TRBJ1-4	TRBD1	CASSYMGGGAEKLFF	TGTGCCAGCAGCTATATGGGAGGGGGCGCTGAAAAACTGTTTTTT
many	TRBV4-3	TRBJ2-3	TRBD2	CASSQDGPGLASLSDTQYF	TGCGCCAGCAGCCAAGATGGGCCGGGACTAGCGTCGTTGTCAGATACGCAGTATTTT
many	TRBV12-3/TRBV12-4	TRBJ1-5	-	CASSLTSNQPQHF	TGTGCCAGCAGTTTAACGAGCAATCAGCCCCAGCATTTT
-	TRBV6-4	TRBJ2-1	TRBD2	CASSELAGYNEQFF	TGTGCCAGCAGTGAACTAGCGGGTTATAATGAGCAGTTCTTC
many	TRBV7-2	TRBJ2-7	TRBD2	CASSLTAGVYEQYF	TGTGCCAGCAGCTTAACTGCGGGAGTCTACGAGCAGTACTTC
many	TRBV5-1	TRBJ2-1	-	CASSPDRRGNEQFF	TGCGCCAGCAGCCCCGATAGGCGGGGCAATGAGCAGTTCTTC
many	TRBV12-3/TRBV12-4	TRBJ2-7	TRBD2	CASSPSGLAGVGEQYF	TGTGCCAGCAGTCCCTCTGGACTAGCGGGAGTGGGCGAGCAGTACTTC
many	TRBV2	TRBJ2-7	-	CASSDQWARPDEQYF	TGTGCCAGCAGTGATCAATGGGCGAGGCCCGACGAGCAGTACTTC
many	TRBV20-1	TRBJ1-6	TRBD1	CSANRGLNSPLHF	TGCAGTGCAAACAGGGGGCTTAATTCACCCCTCCACTTT
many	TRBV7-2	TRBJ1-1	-	CATGLWTEAFF	TGTGCCACCGGACTTTGGACTGAAGCTTTCTTT
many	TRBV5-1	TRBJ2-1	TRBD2	CASSPGTSGIVEQFF	TGCGCCAGCAGTCCCGGGACTAGCGGGATAGTGGAGCAGTTCTTC
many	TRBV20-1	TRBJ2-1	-	CSVRGDRHNEQFF	TGCAGTGTCAGGGGGGACAGACACAATGAGCAGTTCTTC
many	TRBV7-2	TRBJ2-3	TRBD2	CASSSRVPGLAIGYF	TGTGCCAGCAGCTCCAGGGTACCGGGACTAGCGATTGGGTATTTT
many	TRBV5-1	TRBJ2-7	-	CASSSGQVKADPGRF	TGCGCCAGCAGCAGCGGACAGGTAAAGGCCGATCCTGGGAGGTTC
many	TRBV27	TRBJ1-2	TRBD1	CASSYSRDSYGYTF	TGTGCCAGCAGTTACTCGAGGGACAGTTATGGCTACACCTTC
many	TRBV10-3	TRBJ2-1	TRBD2	CAISERLASGTYNEQFF	TGTGCCATCAGTGAGCGCCTCGCCAGCGGGACGTACAATGAGCAGTTCTTC
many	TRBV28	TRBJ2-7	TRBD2	CASSSAGLAGEVGF	TGTGCCAGCAGTTCCGCGGGACTAGCGGGAGAGGTAGGATTC
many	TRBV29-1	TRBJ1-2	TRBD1	CSVTGPDGYTF	TGCAGCGTGACAGGGCCCGACGGCTACACCTTC
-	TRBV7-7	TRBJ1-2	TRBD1	CASSHLVRRDRATGYGYTF	TGTGCCAGCAGCCACCTAGTAAGGCGGGACAGGGCTACCGGCTATGGCTACACCTTC
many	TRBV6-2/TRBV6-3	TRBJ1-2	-	CASSKIYGYTF	TGTGCCAGTTCGAAGATCTATGGCTACACCTTC
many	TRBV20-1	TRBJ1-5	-	CSAISGNQPQHF	TGCAGTGCAATTTCAGGAAATCAGCCCCAGCATTTT
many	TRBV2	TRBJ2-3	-	CASTGLARARDTQYF	TGTGCCAGCACGGGGTTAGCCCGGGCTCGAGATACGCAGTATTTT
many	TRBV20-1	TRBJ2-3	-	CSARTDEVTQYF	TGCAGTGCTAGAACGGATGAAGTTACGCAGTATTTT
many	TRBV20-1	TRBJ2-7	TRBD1	CSAREGDRDYYEQYF	TGCAGTGCTAGAGAGGGGGACAGGGATTATTACGAGCAGTACTTC
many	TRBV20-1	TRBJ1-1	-	CSARHSSDTEAFF	TGCAGTGCTAGACATAGCTCGGACACTGAAGCTTTCTTT
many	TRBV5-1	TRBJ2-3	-	CASSLTAGLAGTDTQYF	TGCGCCAGCAGCTTAACCGCTGGGCTAGCCGGCACAGATACGCAGTATTTT
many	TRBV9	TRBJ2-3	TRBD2	CASSVRGSGRTVTDTQYF	TGTGCCAGCAGCGTACGTGGTAGCGGGAGGACCGTCACAGATACGCAGTATTTT
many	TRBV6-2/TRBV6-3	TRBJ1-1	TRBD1	CASRARDRGSEAFF	TGTGCCAGCAGAGCTCGGGACAGGGGCTCTGAAGCTTTCTTT
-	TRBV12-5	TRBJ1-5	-	CASGLAKGGGNQPQHF	TGTGCTAGTGGTTTAGCCAAAGGGGGGGGCAATCAGCCCCAGCATTTT
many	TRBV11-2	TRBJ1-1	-	CASSLVEGPLTEAFF	TGTGCCAGCAGCTTAGTGGAGGGGCCCCTCACTGAAGCTTTCTTT
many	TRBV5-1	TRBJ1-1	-	CASSLEVGGTEAFF	TGCGCCAGCAGCTTGGAGGTGGGGGGCACTGAAGCTTTCTTT
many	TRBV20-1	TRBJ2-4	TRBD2	CSARDFSGSVGKNIQYF	TGCAGTGCTAGAGATTTTAGCGGGAGTGTGGGGAAAAACATTCAGTACTTC
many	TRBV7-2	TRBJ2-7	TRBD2	CASSLTSGSYEQYF	TGTGCCAGCAGCTTGACTAGCGGGAGCTACGAGCAGTACTTC
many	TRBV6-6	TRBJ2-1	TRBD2	CASSYSRASGAYNEQFF	TGTGCCAGCAGTTACTCGAGGGCTAGCGGTGCCTACAATGAGCAGTTCTTC
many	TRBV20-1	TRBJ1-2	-	CSATSGNSGYTF	TGCAGTGCTACCTCAGGGAATAGTGGCTACACCTTC
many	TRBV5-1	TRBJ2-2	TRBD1	CASSPRQGYTGELFF	TGCGCCAGCAGCCCCCGACAGGGCTACACCGGGGAGCTGTTTTTT
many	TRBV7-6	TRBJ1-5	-	CASSLDGNQPQHF	TGTGCCAGCAGCTTAGACGGGAATCAGCCCCAGCATTTT
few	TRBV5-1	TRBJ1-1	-	CASSLGPSVEAFF	TGCGCCAGCAGTTTAGGACCTAGCGTTGAAGCTTTCTTT
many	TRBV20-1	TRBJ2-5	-	CSARDRLPLPQYF	TGCAGTGCTAGAGATCGACTCCCATTGCCCCAGTACTTC
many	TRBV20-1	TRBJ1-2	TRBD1	CSATGQENYGYTF	TGCAGTGCTACGGGACAGGAGAACTATGGCTACACCTTC
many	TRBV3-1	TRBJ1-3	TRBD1	CASSRAGTDSGNTIYF	TGTGCCAGCAGCCGAGCCGGGACAGACTCTGGAAACACCATATATTTT